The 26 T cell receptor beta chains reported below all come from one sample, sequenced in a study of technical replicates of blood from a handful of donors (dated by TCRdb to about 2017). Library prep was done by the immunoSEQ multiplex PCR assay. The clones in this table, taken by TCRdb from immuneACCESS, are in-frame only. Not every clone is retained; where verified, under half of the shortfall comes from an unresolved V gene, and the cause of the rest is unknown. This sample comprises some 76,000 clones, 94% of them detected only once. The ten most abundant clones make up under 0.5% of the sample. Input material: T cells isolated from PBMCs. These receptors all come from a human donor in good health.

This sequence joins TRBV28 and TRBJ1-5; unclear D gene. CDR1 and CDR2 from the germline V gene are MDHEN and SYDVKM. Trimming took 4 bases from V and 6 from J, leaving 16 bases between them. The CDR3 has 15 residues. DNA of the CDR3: TGTGCCAGCAGTTGGGCCAGTATCTCCTTTCAGCCCCAGCATTTT. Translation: CASSWASISFQPQHF.

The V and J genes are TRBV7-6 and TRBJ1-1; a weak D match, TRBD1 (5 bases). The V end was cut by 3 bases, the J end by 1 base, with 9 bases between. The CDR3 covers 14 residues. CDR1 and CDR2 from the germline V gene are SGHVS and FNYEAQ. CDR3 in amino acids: CASSFTGTNTEAFF. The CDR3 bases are TGTGCCAGCAGCTTTACAGGCACGAACACTGAAGCTTTCTTT.

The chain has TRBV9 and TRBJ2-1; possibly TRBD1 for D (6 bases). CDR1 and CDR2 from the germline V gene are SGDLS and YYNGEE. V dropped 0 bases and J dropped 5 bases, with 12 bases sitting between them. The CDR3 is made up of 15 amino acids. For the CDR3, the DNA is TGTGCCAGCAGCGTAGATCCAACAGGGCACAATGAGCAGTTCTTC. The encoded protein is CASSVDPTGHNEQFF.

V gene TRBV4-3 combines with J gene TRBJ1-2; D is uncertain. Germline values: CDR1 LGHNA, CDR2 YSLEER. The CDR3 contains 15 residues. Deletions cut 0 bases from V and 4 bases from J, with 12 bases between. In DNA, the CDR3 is TGCGCCAGCAGCCAAGATCACCGTGGAGGCTATGGCTACACCTTC. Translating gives CASSQDHRGGYGYTF.

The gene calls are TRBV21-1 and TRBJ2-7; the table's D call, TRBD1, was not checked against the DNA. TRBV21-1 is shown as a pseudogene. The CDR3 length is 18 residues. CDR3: CASSTKGLIRDRHYEQYF. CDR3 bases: TGTGCCAGCAGCACAAAAGGCTTAATCCGGGACAGACACTACGAGCAGTACTTC.

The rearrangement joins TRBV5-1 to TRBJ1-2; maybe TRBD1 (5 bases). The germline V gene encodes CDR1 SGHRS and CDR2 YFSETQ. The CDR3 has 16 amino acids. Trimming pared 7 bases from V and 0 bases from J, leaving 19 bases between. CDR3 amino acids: CASPTPGSIANYGYTF. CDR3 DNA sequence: TGCGCCAGCCCCACCCCAGGGTCGATAGCTAACTATGGCTACACCTTC.

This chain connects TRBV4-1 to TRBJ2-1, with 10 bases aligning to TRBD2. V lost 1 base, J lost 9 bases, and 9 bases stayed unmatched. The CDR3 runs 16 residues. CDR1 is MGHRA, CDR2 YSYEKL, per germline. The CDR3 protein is CASSQVVASGRPEQFF. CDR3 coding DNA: TGCGCCAGCAGCCAAGTCGTGGCTAGCGGGAGACCTGAGCAGTTCTTC.

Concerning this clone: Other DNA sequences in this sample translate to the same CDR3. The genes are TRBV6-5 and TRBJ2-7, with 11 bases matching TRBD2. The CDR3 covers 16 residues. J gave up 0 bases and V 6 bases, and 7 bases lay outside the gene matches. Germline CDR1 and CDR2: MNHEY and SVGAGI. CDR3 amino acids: CASRYGTSGSSYEQYF. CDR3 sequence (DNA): TGTGCCAGCAGGTACGGGACTAGCGGCAGCTCCTACGAGCAGTACTTC.

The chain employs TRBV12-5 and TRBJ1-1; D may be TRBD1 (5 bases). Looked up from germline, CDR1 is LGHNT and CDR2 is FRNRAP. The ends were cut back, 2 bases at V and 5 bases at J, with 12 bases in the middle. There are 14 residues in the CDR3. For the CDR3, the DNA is TGTGCTAGTGGTTTGCGTACCGGGGGAACTGAAGCTTTCTTT. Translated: CASGLRTGGTEAFF.

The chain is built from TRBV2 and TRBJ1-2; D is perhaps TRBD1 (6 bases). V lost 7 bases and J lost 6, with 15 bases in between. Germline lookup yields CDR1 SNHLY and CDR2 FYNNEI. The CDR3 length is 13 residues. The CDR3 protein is CASMRGGHDGYTF. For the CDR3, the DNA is TGTGCCAGCATGCGGGGGGGCCACGATGGCTACACCTTC.

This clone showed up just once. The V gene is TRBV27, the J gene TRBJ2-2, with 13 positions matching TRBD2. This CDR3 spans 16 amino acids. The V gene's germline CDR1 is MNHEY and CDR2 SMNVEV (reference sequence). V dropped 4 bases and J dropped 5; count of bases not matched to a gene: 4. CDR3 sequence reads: CASSSGLAGVTGELFF. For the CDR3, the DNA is TGTGCCAGCAGTTCTGGACTAGCGGGAGTTACCGGGGAGCTGTTTTTT.

CDR3 sequence reads: CSDTTGSSYNEQFF. The CDR3 DNA reads as TGCAGCGATACTACAGGGAGCTCTTACAATGAGCAGTTCTTC. V usage is TRBV29-1 and J usage is TRBJ2-1, with D maybe TRBD1 (6 bases). Trimming removed 7 bases from V and 4 bases from J, with 17 bases in between. CDR3 size: 14 residues. CDR1 SQVTM and CDR2 ANQGSEA come from the germline V gene.

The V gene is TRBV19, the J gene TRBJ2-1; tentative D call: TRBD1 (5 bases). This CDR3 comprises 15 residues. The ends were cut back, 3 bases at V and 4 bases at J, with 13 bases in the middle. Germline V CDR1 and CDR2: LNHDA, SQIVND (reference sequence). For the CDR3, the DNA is TGTGCCAGTAGTATCGGAGACAGTTCTTACAATGAGCAGTTCTTC. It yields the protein CASSIGDSSYNEQFF.

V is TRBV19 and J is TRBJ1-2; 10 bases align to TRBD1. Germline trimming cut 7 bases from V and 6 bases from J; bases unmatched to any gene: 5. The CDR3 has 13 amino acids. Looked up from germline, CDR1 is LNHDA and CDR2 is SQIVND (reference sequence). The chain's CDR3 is CASNDRGPDGYTF. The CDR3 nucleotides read TGTGCCAGTAACGACAGGGGGCCGGATGGCTACACCTTC.

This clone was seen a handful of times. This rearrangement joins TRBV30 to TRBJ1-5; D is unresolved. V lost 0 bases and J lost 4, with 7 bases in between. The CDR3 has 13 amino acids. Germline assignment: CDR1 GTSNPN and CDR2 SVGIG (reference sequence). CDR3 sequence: CAWSVLANQPQHF. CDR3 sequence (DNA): TGTGCCTGGAGTGTACTAGCGAATCAGCCCCAGCATTTT.

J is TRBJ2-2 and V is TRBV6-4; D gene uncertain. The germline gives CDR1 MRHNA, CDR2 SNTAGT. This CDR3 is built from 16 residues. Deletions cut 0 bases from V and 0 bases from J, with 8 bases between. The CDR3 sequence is CASSDSSGANTGELFF. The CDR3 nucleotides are TGTGCCAGCAGTGACTCTTCAGGTGCGAACACCGGGGAGCTGTTTTTT.

This CDR3 reads CASSQGLRRNTEAFF. For the CDR3, the DNA is TGCGCCAGCAGCCAAGGTCTCAGGCGGAACACTGAAGCTTTCTTT. J is TRBJ1-1 and V is TRBV4-1; D remains unclear. V was pared by 1 base and J by 1 base, with 10 bases between. Germline V lookup: CDR1 MGHRA, CDR2 YSYEKL. This CDR3 is built from 15 residues.

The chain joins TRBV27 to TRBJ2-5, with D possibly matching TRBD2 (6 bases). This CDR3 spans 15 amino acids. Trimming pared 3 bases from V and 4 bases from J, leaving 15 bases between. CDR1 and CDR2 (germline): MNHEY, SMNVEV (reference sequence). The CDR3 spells CASSFYGSPGETQYF. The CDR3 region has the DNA TGTGCCAGCAGTTTTTACGGGAGCCCCGGAGAGACCCAGTACTTC.

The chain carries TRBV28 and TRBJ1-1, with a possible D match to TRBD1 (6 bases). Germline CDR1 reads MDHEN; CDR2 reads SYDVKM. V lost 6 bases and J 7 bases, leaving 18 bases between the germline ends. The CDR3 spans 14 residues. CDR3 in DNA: TGTGCCAGCAGGAACGTTAATGGACAGCTTGAAGCTTTCTTT. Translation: CASRNVNGQLEAFF. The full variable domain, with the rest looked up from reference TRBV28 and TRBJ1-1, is DVKVTQSSRYLVKRTGEKVFLECVQDMDHENMFWYRQDPGLGLRLIYFSYDVKMKEKGDIPEGYSVSREKKERFSLILESASTNQTSMYLCASRNVNGQLEAFFGQGTRLTVV.

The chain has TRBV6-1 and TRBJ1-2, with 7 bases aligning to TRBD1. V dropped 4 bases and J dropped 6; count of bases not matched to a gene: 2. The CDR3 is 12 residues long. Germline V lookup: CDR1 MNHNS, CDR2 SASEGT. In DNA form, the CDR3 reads TGTGCCAGCAGTGGACAGGGCGATGGCTACACCTTC. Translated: CASSGQGDGYTF.

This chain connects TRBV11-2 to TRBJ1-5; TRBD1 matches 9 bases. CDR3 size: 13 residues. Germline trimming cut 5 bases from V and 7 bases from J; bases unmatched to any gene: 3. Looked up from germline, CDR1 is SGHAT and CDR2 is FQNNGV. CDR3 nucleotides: TGTGCCAGCAGCGTGACAGGGGGACAGCCCCAGCATTTT. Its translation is CASSVTGGQPQHF.

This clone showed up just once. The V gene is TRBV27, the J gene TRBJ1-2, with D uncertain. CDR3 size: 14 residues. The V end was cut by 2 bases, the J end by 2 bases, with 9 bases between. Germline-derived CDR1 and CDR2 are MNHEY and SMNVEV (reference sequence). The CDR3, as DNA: TGTGCCAGCAGTTTACGGGGAGAGAACTATGGCTACACCTTC. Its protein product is CASSLRGENYGYTF.

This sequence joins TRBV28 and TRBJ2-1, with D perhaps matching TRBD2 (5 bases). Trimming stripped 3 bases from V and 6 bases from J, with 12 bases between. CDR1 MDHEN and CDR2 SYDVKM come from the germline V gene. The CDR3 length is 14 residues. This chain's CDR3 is CASSFGMRVNEQFF. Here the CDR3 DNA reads TGTGCCAGCAGTTTTGGTATGAGGGTCAATGAGCAGTTCTTC.

CDR3 in amino acids: CASSQERRGSIDEQYF. In DNA, the CDR3 is TGCGCCAGCAGCCAAGAACGGCGGGGGTCTATCGACGAGCAGTACTTC. The rearrangement uses TRBV4-1 and TRBJ2-7, with 7 positions matching TRBD2. The junction had 10 bases not matched to a gene; V was cut back by 0 bases and J by 5 bases. This CDR3 has 16 residues. Germline V gene sequence: CDR1 MGHRA, CDR2 YSYEKL.

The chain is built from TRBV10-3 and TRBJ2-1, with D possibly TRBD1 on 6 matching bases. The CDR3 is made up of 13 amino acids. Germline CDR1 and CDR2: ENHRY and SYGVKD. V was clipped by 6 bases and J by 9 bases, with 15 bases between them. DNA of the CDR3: TGTGCCATCAGGTCAGGGGCCGGTGGTGAGCAGTTCTTC. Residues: CAIRSGAGGEQFF.

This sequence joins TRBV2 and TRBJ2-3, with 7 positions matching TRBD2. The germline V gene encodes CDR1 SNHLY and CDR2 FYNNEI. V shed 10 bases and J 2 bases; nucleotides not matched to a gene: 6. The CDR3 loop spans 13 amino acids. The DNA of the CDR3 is TGTGCCACCCCCGGGACTAACACAGATACGCAGTATTTT. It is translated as CATPGTNTDTQYF. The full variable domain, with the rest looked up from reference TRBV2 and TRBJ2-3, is EPEVTQTPSHQVTQMGQEVILRCVPISNHLYFYWYRQILGQKVEFLVSFYNNEISEKSEIFDDQFSVERPDGSNFTLKIRSTKLEDSAMYFCATPGTNTDTQYFGPGTRLTVL.